The entry that follows covers one T cell receptor beta chain sequence. Using unique molecular identifiers, the investigators prepared the TCRbeta library. MiXCR was run by TCRdb on the PCR reads, yielding one entry per CDR3 protein. Of approximately 640,000 distinct CDR3 sequences listed, about 15% were seen once; the top ten hold 0.9% to 1.2%. The sample is drawn from a study of T-cell reconstitution after alpha-beta-depleted transplantation in children. Germline values: CDR1 SGHRS, CDR2 YFSETQ. V lost 3 bases and J lost 6; bases outside the gene matches: 7. This CDR3 has 16 residues. This TCR was sampled from a human donor who donated a stem cell graft to a child with acute myeloid leukemia. The genes are TRBV5-1 and TRBJ2-3, with 13 bases matching TRBD2. Material: PBMCs from the stem cell graft donor, obtained from the stem cell graft. The CDR3 loop reads CASSWSTSGGTDTQYF. The CDR3 nucleotides read TGCGCCAGCAGCTGGTCGACTAGCGGGGGGACGGATACGCAGTATTTT.